This T cell receptor beta chain was identified during a study of blood T cell repertoires in COVID-19 (TCRdb year 2020). Describing the broader study: Samples covering the acute and convalescent phases of COVID-19 were provided by collaborators in the United States, Italy and Spain. The dataset comprised deeply sampled blood TCRbeta repertoires from subjects exposed to, actively infected with, or recovered from COVID-19. The prospective study material was composed of cDNA or gDNA derived from T cells, B-cell-depleted T cells, or PBMCs. The sample metadata nearly always contained a de-identified subject ID, COVID-19 status, age in years and sex. Where HLA class I and class II types were available, the types were taken from metadata supplied by the sample provider, not from assay-based typing. Samples were obtained from the ongoing ImmuneRACE study (first 160 participants) and from some 1,200 subjects provided by 6 global collaborators. The repertoires were made available in a free public database intended to serve as a resource for research on the immune response to SARS-CoV-2. What the work shows at the level of the full study, not this receptor alone: How much clinical and demographic metadata was included differed by source and by participant, and the metadata was provided uncurated.

The collaborating institutions used their own protocols to collect whole blood in K2EDTA tubes. For TCRbeta analysis, collaborators shipped samples in one of three forms: frozen whole blood, isolated PBMCs, or DNA extracted from either of those sample types. CDR1 is given as MDHEN and CDR2 as SYDVKM, both from the germline V gene. V is cut by 4 bases and J by 4 bases, and the space between the germline ends is 7 bases. From cysteine to phenylalanine, the CDR3 is 12 amino acids long. Only the CDR3 region is kept as DNA, spanning 36 bases read in frame from base 1. On this clone itself: The antigen it recognizes is unknown. No much larger clone exists at a distance of one base, and base qualities are not known.

TCRbeta CDR3 regions were amplified from genomic DNA by means of the immunoSEQ Assay, a bias-controlled multiplex PCR. The authors processed their data as follows. The number of nucleated cells in each sample was estimated from the amplification of reference gene primers within the assay. To quantify the absolute abundance of each unique TCRbeta CDR3 rearrangement, sequence reads were collapsed and filtered. For each sample, productive Simpson clonality was calculated as the square root of Simpson's diversity index over productive rearrangements. TCRdb's version of the immuneACCESS table is confined to in-frame rearrangements and falls short of the full clone set. An unresolved V gene accounts for under half of the shortfall where checked; the remainder is of unknown origin. Clone size and the V and J calls come from that table; the DNA yielded D and trimming. This sample holds roughly 79,000 clones; approximately 90% were observed only once. The top ten clonotypes cover 4.6% of the sample.

The sequencing sample was made of peripheral blood. The sequence was obtained from a middle-aged man with active COVID-19. The V and J genes are TRBV28 and TRBJ1-2; no D gene can be assigned with confidence. The CDR3 has the sequence CASSWAIYGYTF. DNA sequence: TGTGCCAGCAGTTGGGCAATCTATGGCTACACCTTC.